The next 21 T cell receptor beta chains were all read from a single sample in a study of Ad26.COV2.S vaccination and SARS-CoV-2 variants. The treatment is: approximately 18 received Ad26.COV2.S at low or high dose, single or two shots; about 5 received placebo; per-sample allocation not given. On day 63 after the first injection, vaccine and placebo recipients gave samples. Only in-frame clones appear in the TCRdb table, and some are missing; sequencing was by immunoSEQ multiplex PCR. The sample shows roughly 350,000 clones, around 86% of them seen only once. Here the sequenced sample was peripheral blood, taken in a trial of Ad26.COV2.S vaccine versus placebo. These receptors were collected from a person between 18 and 65 years old who received the Ad26.COV2.S COVID-19 vaccine or a placebo.

This chain joins TRBV7-2 and TRBJ2-5, with 11 bases lining up with TRBD2. V gave up 3 bases and J gave up 0 bases; unmatched junction bases: 6. CDR1 is SGHTA and CDR2 is FQGNSA in the germline V gene. The CDR3 length is 17 residues. The CDR3 loop reads CASSLGVTSGNQETQYF. The CDR3 DNA is TGTGCCAGCAGCTTGGGCGTGACTAGCGGGAACCAAGAGACCCAGTACTTC.

CDR3 sequence (DNA): TGTGCCAGCAAACTTGAGGGACAGGGAACCTACGAGCAGTACTTC. Translation: CASKLEGQGTYEQYF. The chain carries TRBV2 and TRBJ2-7; TRBD1 matches 9 bases. V was clipped by 7 bases and J by 2 bases; unmatched bases: 9. The germline CDR1 and CDR2 sequences are SNHLY and FYNNEI. The length of the CDR3 is 15 residues. Variable domain in full (rest from reference TRBV2 and TRBJ2-7): EPEVTQTPSHQVTQMGQEVILRCVPISNHLYFYWYRQILGQKVEFLVSFYNNEISEKSEIFDDQFSVERPDGSNFTLKIRSTKLEDSAMYFCASKLEGQGTYEQYFGPGTRLTVT.

This clone has just a few counts. The V and J genes are TRBV7-9 and TRBJ2-7; a weak D match, TRBD2 (5 bases). The germline CDR1 and CDR2 sequences are SEHNR and FQNEAQ (reference sequence). V was cut by 6 bases and J by 3 bases, with 18 bases left in between. CDR3 length: 15 amino acids. The CDR3 nucleotides read TGTGCCAGCAGTTCTAATGAGCGGATCCTCTACGAGCAGTACTTC. This encodes CASSSNERILYEQYF.

This clone was recorded once. This sequence joins TRBV6-1 and TRBJ1-1; perhaps TRBD1 as D (5 bases). CDR1 MNHNS and CDR2 SASEGT come from the germline V gene. The ends were cut back, 2 bases at V and 1 base at J, with 14 bases in the middle. The CDR3 has 16 amino acids. The CDR3 protein is CASSEPGGGENTEAFF. CDR3 coding DNA: TGTGCCAGCAGTGAACCCGGGGGGGGTGAGAACACTGAAGCTTTCTTT.

The genes are TRBV18 and TRBJ1-5; 8 bases are a match to TRBD1. The CDR3 has 16 residues. Germline-derived CDR1 and CDR2 are KGHSH and LQKENI. After removal of 3 bases from V and 3 bases from J, the junction contained 7 bases not matched to a gene. In DNA, the CDR3 is TGTGCCAGCTCACCGGACAGGGACTCTACCAATCAGCCCCAGCATTTT. The encoded protein is CASSPDRDSTNQPQHF.

V is TRBV6-1 and J is TRBJ1-1; D remains unclear. CDR1 and CDR2 from the germline V gene are MNHNS and SASEGT. CDR3 length: 14 amino acids. V gave up 3 bases and J gave up 4 bases, with 12 bases separating them. The DNA for the CDR3 is TGTGCCAGCAGTGATATTCCCGGACTCACTGAAGCTTTCTTT. Translation gives CASSDIPGLTEAFF.

This clone was detected a few times. This sequence joins TRBV9 and TRBJ2-7; D call uncertain. The CDR3 is made up of 15 amino acids. Per germline, CDR1 SGDLS and CDR2 YYNGEE. The germline V and J ends were trimmed by 0 bases and 3 bases, with 13 bases remaining between them. CDR3 DNA sequence: TGTGCCAGCAGCGTAGTAGATTCGGGTGGCTACGAGCAGTACTTC. Protein sequence: CASSVVDSGGYEQYF.

As concerns this clone: Distinct nucleotide sequences in the sample also encode this CDR3. V usage is TRBV5-1 and J usage is TRBJ1-2; TRBD1 matches 9 bases. CDR3 length: 14 amino acids. Unmatched junction bases numbered 2, after V lost 3 bases and J lost 2 bases. The V gene's germline CDR1 is SGHRS and CDR2 YFSETQ. The chain's CDR3 is CASSSGQGNYGYTF. CDR3 in DNA: TGCGCCAGCAGCTCAGGACAGGGGAACTATGGCTACACCTTC.

This chain joins TRBV7-6 and TRBJ2-2; D gene ambiguous. V was clipped by 0 bases and J by 4 bases, with 6 bases between them. CDR1 and CDR2 (germline): SGHVS, FNYEAQ. The CDR3 consists of 14 residues. This chain's CDR3 is CASSLAGRTGELFF. As DNA, the CDR3 is TGTGCCAGCAGCTTAGCGGGTCGCACCGGGGAGCTGTTTTTT.

This chain links TRBV10-3 with TRBJ2-4, with D maybe TRBD2 (5 bases). V lost 2 bases to trimming and J lost 7 bases, with 15 bases between them. This CDR3 is 15 amino acids long. CDR1 ENHRY and CDR2 SYGVKD come from the germline V gene. The CDR3 nucleotides are TGTGCCATCAGTGAGGTCCCTGGCCCGGGGAACATTCAGTACTTC. Its protein product is CAISEVPGPGNIQYF.

V and J are TRBV2 and TRBJ2-3, with TRBD1 identical over 7 bases. J was trimmed by 3 bases and V by 5 bases; bases with no gene match: 5. Looked up from germline, CDR1 is SNHLY and CDR2 is FYNNEI. The CDR3 runs 14 residues. The CDR3 here is CASSSQGVTDTQYF. CDR3 coding DNA: TGTGCCAGCAGTTCCCAGGGGGTGACAGATACGCAGTATTTT. Based on the CDR3 plus reference TRBV2 and TRBJ2-3, the full variable domain is EPEVTQTPSHQVTQMGQEVILRCVPISNHLYFYWYRQILGQKVEFLVSFYNNEISEKSEIFDDQFSVERPDGSNFTLKIRSTKLEDSAMYFCASSSQGVTDTQYFGPGTRLTVL.

The chain employs TRBV7-2 and TRBJ2-1; unclear D gene. Germline V gene sequence: CDR1 SGHTA, CDR2 FQGNSA. CDR3 size: 10 residues. V lost 3 bases and J 10 bases, leaving 4 bases between the germline ends. This chain's CDR3 is CASSFGEQFF. For the CDR3, the DNA is TGTGCCAGCAGCTTTGGGGAGCAGTTCTTC. Based on the CDR3 plus reference TRBV7-2 and TRBJ2-1, the full variable domain is GAGVSQSPSNKVTEKGKDVELRCDPISGHTALYWYRQSLGQGLEFLIYFQGNSAPDKSGLPSDRFSAERTGGSVSTLTIQRTQQEDSAVYLCASSFGEQFFGPGTRLTVL.

The V gene is TRBV18, the J gene TRBJ1-5; D is undetermined. V dropped 3 bases and J dropped 5 bases, with 11 bases sitting between them. Germline CDR1 KGHSH, CDR2 LQKENI. The CDR3 is made up of 14 amino acids. The CDR3 region has the DNA TGTGCCAGCTCACCCTTGGGTTTTGATCAGCCCCAGCATTTT. It is translated as CASSPLGFDQPQHF. Based on the CDR3 plus reference TRBV18 and TRBJ1-5, the full variable domain is NAGVMQNPRHLVRRRGQEARLRCSPMKGHSHVYWYRQLPEEGLKFMVYLQKENIIDESGMPKERFSAEFPKEGPSILRIQQVVRGDSAAYFCASSPLGFDQPQHFGDGTRLSIL.

The gene calls are TRBV5-4 and TRBJ2-1; the D gene is possibly TRBD2 (5 bases). The CDR3 totals 14 residues. Germline V gives CDR1 SGHNT, CDR2 YYREEE (reference sequence). The V gene lost 1 base and the J gene lost 6 bases, with 11 bases spanning the gap. The CDR3 DNA is TGTGCCAGCAGCTTGTTTGGAGGACCCAATGAGCAGTTCTTC. Protein: CASSLFGGPNEQFF.

The chain is built from TRBV28 and TRBJ1-1; D is unclear. Deletions cut 2 bases from V and 1 base from J, with 5 bases between. The V gene's germline CDR1 is MDHEN and CDR2 SYDVKM. This CDR3 comprises 13 residues. The DNA for the CDR3 is TGTGCCAGCAGTTTACTACAGAACACTGAAGCTTTCTTT. Protein: CASSLLQNTEAFF. The variable domain in full, with the rest retrieved from reference TRBV28 and TRBJ1-1, is DVKVTQSSRYLVKRTGEKVFLECVQDMDHENMFWYRQDPGLGLRLIYFSYDVKMKEKGDIPEGYSVSREKKERFSLILESASTNQTSMYLCASSLLQNTEAFFGQGTRLTVV.

The gene calls are TRBV19 and TRBJ1-1; 8 bases align to TRBD1. The CDR3 length is 13 residues. Trimming removed 9 bases from V and 3 bases from J; junction bases left unmatched: 6. Germline loops: CDR1 LNHDA, CDR2 SQIVND (reference sequence). The CDR3 DNA reads as TGTGCCAGCCGGAGGACAGGGTACACTGAAGCTTTCTTT. Its translation is CASRRTGYTEAFF.

The J gene is TRBJ1-3, the V gene TRBV3-1 (or the pseudogene TRBV3-2), with unresolved D. CDR1 and CDR2 from the germline V gene are LGHDT and YNNKEL (reference sequence). The V gene lost 1 base and the J gene lost 8 bases, with 6 bases spanning the gap. CDR3 length equals 12 residues. As DNA, the CDR3 is TGTGCCAGCAGCCAAGTTCCGGACACCATATATTTT. Amino acids: CASSQVPDTIYF.

This clone is a singleton in its sample. The chain employs TRBV28 and TRBJ1-2; 9 bases map to TRBD1. Germline V gene sequence: CDR1 MDHEN, CDR2 SYDVKM. V shed 5 bases and J 6 bases; nucleotides not matched to a gene: 10. The CDR3 length is 15 residues. The CDR3 protein is CASSGTGNFIHGYTF. CDR3 DNA sequence: TGTGCCAGCAGTGGGACAGGGAATTTTATCCATGGCTACACCTTC.

The chain employs TRBV19 and TRBJ2-1, with 8 bases lining up with TRBD2. Per the germline V gene, CDR1 is LNHDA and CDR2 is SQIVND (reference sequence). Germline trimming cut 10 bases from V and 7 bases from J; bases unmatched to any gene: 6. The CDR3 sequence is 12 residues long. The CDR3 DNA sequence: TGTGCCACCTCCGGCGGGGGGAATGAGCAGTTCTTC. The encoded protein is CATSGGGNEQFF.

The genes are TRBV5-6 and TRBJ1-2; the D gene is possibly TRBD1 (6 bases). V lost 2 bases to trimming and J lost 5 bases, with 16 bases between them. Germline CDR1 and CDR2: SGHDT and YYEEEE. This CDR3 has 15 amino acids. In DNA, the CDR3 is TGTGCCAGCAGCTTACGACAGGCCGGAATGTATGGCTACACCTTC. Translated: CASSLRQAGMYGYTF.

The V and J genes are TRBV10-3 and TRBJ2-3; 7 nucleotides line up with TRBD2. The CDR3 sequence is 16 residues long. Germline V lookup: CDR1 ENHRY, CDR2 SYGVKD. V lost 4 bases to trimming and J lost 0 bases; unmatched junction nucleotides: 7. CDR3: CAISGGGSGSTDTQYF. The CDR3 nucleotides are TGTGCCATCAGTGGCGGGGGAAGCGGGAGCACAGATACGCAGTATTTT.